These 13 T cell receptor beta chains came from one sample sequenced in a study of long-term antiretroviral therapy in people with HIV. At the survey level, the v3.0 immunoSEQ assay was run. TCRdb keeps only in-frame clones here, not all; method: immunoSEQ multiplex PCR. The repertoire includes approximately 19,000 clones, about four fifths of them detected once, and around 6.6% sits in the top ten. The material was unsorted PBMCs, obtained at the start of antiretroviral therapy, before treatment. The source of these receptors is a man aged 18 to 29 with HIV.

This rearrangement joins TRBV5-1 to TRBJ2-2; 12 bases fit TRBD1. CDR1 is SGHRS, CDR2 YFSETQ, per germline. The CDR3 extends over 16 amino acids. The V segment lost 0 bases and the J segment 6 bases; nucleotides outside the gene matches: 3. The CDR3 protein is CASSLEGTGGAGELFF. As DNA, the CDR3 is TGCGCCAGCAGCTTGGAAGGGACAGGGGGCGCCGGGGAGCTGTTTTTT. Full variable domain (missing parts from reference TRBV5-1 and TRBJ2-2): KAGVTQTPRYLIKTRGQQVTLSCSPISGHRSVSWYQQTPGQGLQFLFEYFSETQRNKGNFPGRFSGRQFSNSRSEMNVSTLELGDSALYLCASSLEGTGGAGELFFGEGSRLTVL.

V usage is TRBV7-2 and J usage is TRBJ1-2, with 9 bases fitting TRBD1. The trim removed 5 bases at V and 4 bases at J, leaving 11 bases unmatched. Germline V CDR1 and CDR2: SGHTA, FQGNSA. The CDR3 runs 16 residues. The CDR3 DNA sequence: TGTGCCAGCAGCGTCAGCGGGACAGGGCGAGGCTATGGCTACACCTTC. It encodes CASSVSGTGRGYGYTF.

The genes are TRBV5-4 and TRBJ2-2, with 7 nucleotides matching TRBD1. Trimming removed 3 bases from V and 3 bases from J; junction bases left unmatched: 5. The CDR3 consists of 15 residues. CDR1 SGHNT and CDR2 YYREEE come from the germline V gene (reference sequence). The CDR3 DNA reads as TGTGCCAGCAGCTCCCGGGACAGACACACCGGGGAGCTGTTTTTT. Its translation: CASSSRDRHTGELFF.

This chain joins TRBV27 and TRBJ2-3, with D unclear. Trimming removed 4 bases from V and 1 base from J, with 12 bases in between. This CDR3 has 15 amino acids. Germline V gene lookup returns CDR1 MNHEY and CDR2 SMNVEV (reference sequence). CDR3 loop: CASSSTAVRTDTQYF. Written as DNA, the CDR3 is TGTGCCAGCAGTTCGACCGCCGTACGCACAGATACGCAGTATTTT.

The chain has TRBV19 and TRBJ2-7, with unresolved D. The CDR3 length is 11 residues. Between the trimmed V and J ends, which lost 9 bases and 2 bases, there was a span of 8 bases. CDR1 LNHDA and CDR2 SQIVND come from the germline V gene (reference sequence). CDR3 residues: CARPQTYEQYF. CDR3 nucleotide sequence: TGTGCCAGGCCGCAGACCTACGAGCAGTACTTC.

The chain couples TRBV2 to TRBJ1-5, with 10 bases fitting TRBD1. CDR1 SNHLY and CDR2 FYNNEI come from the germline V gene. The CDR3 is 15 amino acids. V lost 4 bases to trimming and J lost 5 bases; unmatched junction nucleotides: 5. CDR3: CASSGDRGGYQPQHF. In DNA, the CDR3 is TGTGCCAGCAGTGGGGACAGGGGCGGCTATCAGCCCCAGCATTTT.

The CDR3 DNA reads as TGCGCCAGCAGCTTGACAGGACAGGTCTCCTACGAGCAGTACTTC. Protein: CASSLTGQVSYEQYF. The gene calls are TRBV5-1 and TRBJ2-7, with 7 bases that match TRBD1. J was trimmed by 0 bases and V by 1 base; bases with no gene match: 4. Germline-derived CDR1 and CDR2 are SGHRS and YFSETQ. The CDR3 is 15 residues long.

The count of this clone is one. The chain carries TRBV5-4 and TRBJ2-2; no clear D. Germline CDR1 reads SGHNT; CDR2 reads YYREEE (reference sequence). This CDR3 is built from 14 residues. Deletions cut 4 bases from V and 1 base from J, with 8 bases between. The DNA of the CDR3 is TGTGCCAGCAGCCGCGAAGGGAACACCGGGGAGCTGTTTTTT. Its protein is CASSREGNTGELFF.

The chain is built from TRBV6-1 and TRBJ1-3; D is unresolved. Germline CDR1 MNHNS, CDR2 SASEGT. The V gene lost 7 bases and the J gene lost 0 bases, with 13 bases spanning the gap. The CDR3 length is 15 residues. The CDR3 coding sequence is TGTGCCAGCAAAATGGACGTAGCCTCTGGAAACACCATATATTTT. It encodes CASKMDVASGNTIYF.

J is TRBJ1-3 and V is TRBV7-9, with 9 bases aligning to TRBD1. The V and J ends lost 1 base and 2 bases, in that order; junction bases with no gene match: 6. The CDR3 extends over 17 amino acids. CDR1 is SEHNR and CDR2 is FQNEAQ in the germline V gene (reference sequence). CDR3 region: CASSLGAGTGPGNTIYF. In nucleotides, the CDR3 is TGTGCCAGCAGCTTAGGAGCAGGGACAGGGCCTGGAAACACCATATATTTT.

This clone was counted once. This chain uses TRBV6-1 with TRBJ2-3, with 11 positions matching TRBD1. This CDR3 region has 15 residues. Germline V CDR1 and CDR2: MNHNS, SASEGT. After removal of 6 bases from V and 3 bases from J, the junction contained 5 bases not matched to a gene. The CDR3 loop reads CASREGQGVTDTQYF. CDR3 nucleotide sequence: TGTGCCAGCAGGGAGGGACAGGGGGTTACAGATACGCAGTATTTT.

The rearrangement uses TRBV6-6 and TRBJ1-1; no clear D. Trimming removed 8 bases at V and 5 bases at J, with 21 bases between. Germline V lookup: CDR1 MNHNY, CDR2 SVGAGI (reference sequence). This CDR3 has 15 amino acids. CDR3 sequence: CASDGSPSIITEAFF. CDR3 nucleotides: TGTGCCAGCGACGGCAGCCCGTCAATTATAACTGAAGCTTTCTTT.

V gene TRBV28 combines with J gene TRBJ1-5, with a weak D call TRBD1 (6 bases). Germline V gene sequence: CDR1 MDHEN, CDR2 SYDVKM. V lost 2 bases and J 3 bases, leaving 14 bases between the germline ends. This CDR3 is built from 16 residues. CDR3 sequence reads: CASSLGGRGLNQPQHF. For the CDR3, the DNA is TGTGCCAGCAGTTTAGGGGGCAGGGGACTCAATCAGCCCCAGCATTTT.